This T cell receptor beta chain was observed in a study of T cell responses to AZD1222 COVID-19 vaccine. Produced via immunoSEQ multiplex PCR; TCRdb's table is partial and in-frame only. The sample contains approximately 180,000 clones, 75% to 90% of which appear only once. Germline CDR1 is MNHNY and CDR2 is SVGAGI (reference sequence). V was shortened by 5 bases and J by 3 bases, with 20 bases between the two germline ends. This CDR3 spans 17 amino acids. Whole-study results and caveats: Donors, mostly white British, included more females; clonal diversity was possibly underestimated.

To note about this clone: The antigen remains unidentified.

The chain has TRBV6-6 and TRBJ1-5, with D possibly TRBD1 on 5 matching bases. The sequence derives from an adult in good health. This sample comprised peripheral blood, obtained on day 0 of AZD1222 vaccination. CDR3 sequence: CASSLRQGVDANQPQHF. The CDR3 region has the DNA TGTGCCAGCAGTCTTCGCCAGGGAGTGGATGCCAATCAGCCCCAGCATTTT.